These 27 T cell receptor beta chains originate from one sample sequenced in a study of metastatic and nonmetastatic thyroid tumors. Thyroid surgery took place with no prior treatment in any patient. TCRdb re-called the PCR reads with MiXCR. Among roughly 7,800 clones listed, 25% to 30% were seen once. The sequenced sample consisted of tumor tissue. These receptor sequences come from a male donor with papillary thyroid cancer or a benign thyroid nodule (not recorded which). Some clones in this sample may be carry-over from other donors' samples.

The V and J genes are TRBV19 and TRBJ1-2; D not resolved. The CDR3 has 13 residues. The germline gives CDR1 LNHDA, CDR2 SQIVND (reference sequence). V gave up 3 bases and J gave up 5 bases, with 10 bases separating them. CDR3 loop: CASSIWGDYGYTF. The CDR3 DNA sequence: TGTGCCAGTAGTATTTGGGGTGATTATGGCTACACCTTC.

The chain has TRBV4-1 and TRBJ1-4, with a weak D call TRBD1 (6 bases). The CDR3 extends over 15 amino acids. V shed 3 bases and J shed 1 base, with 9 bases lying between them. Per the germline V gene, CDR1 is MGHRA and CDR2 is YSYEKL. CDR3 DNA sequence: TGCGCCAGCAGCCATGACAGGAGAACTAATGAAAAACTGTTTTTT. This encodes CASSHDRRTNEKLFF.

The chain has TRBV20-1 and TRBJ2-5; no clear D. This CDR3 has 13 residues. Germline V gives CDR1 DFQATT, CDR2 SNEGSKA (reference sequence). The V end lost 1 base, the J end lost 5 bases, and 11 bases lay between the germline ends. In DNA form, the CDR3 reads TGCAGTGCTAGAGGAGCTAGTGGTGAGACCCAGTACTTC. Residues: CSARGASGETQYF.

This clone was picked up many times. J is TRBJ2-1 and V is TRBV5-1; 7 bases line up with TRBD2. V lost 4 bases, J lost 3 bases, and 7 bases stayed unmatched. Germline V CDR1 and CDR2: SGHRS, YFSETQ. CDR3 length: 15 residues. The CDR3 here is CASSPQPSGYNEQFF. The DNA for the CDR3 is TGCGCCAGCAGCCCGCAGCCTAGCGGCTACAATGAGCAGTTCTTC.

This clone was seen a single time. The V and J genes are TRBV30 and TRBJ2-7; 9 bases agree with TRBD2. Germline assignment: CDR1 GTSNPN and CDR2 SVGIG (reference sequence). J was trimmed by 7 bases and V by 5 bases; bases with no gene match: 6. The CDR3 is 12 residues long. CDR3 DNA sequence: TGTGCCTGGGGGACTAGCTTGTGGGAGCAGTACTTC. Its protein product is CAWGTSLWEQYF.

In its sample, this clone was seen a few times. This chain uses TRBV12-5 with TRBJ2-2; TRBD1 matches at 7 bases. Trimming removed 0 bases from V and 3 bases from J; junction bases left unmatched: 7. The length of the CDR3 is 17 residues. Germline lookup yields CDR1 LGHNT and CDR2 FRNRAP. CDR3 sequence (DNA): TGTGCTAGTGGTTTGGTAAGTGGACAGGAAGACACCGGGGAGCTGTTTTTT. Translating it yields CASGLVSGQEDTGELFF.

This clone was seen more than once but under ten times. The chain recombines TRBV6-5 with TRBJ1-6; D may be TRBD1 (6 bases). The germline V gene has CDR1 MNHEY and CDR2 SVGAGI. The CDR3 extends over 16 amino acids. Trimming took off 0 bases at V and 6 bases at J, with 12 bases between the two ends. CDR3 residues: CASSYSKWGPNSPLHF. DNA of the CDR3: TGTGCCAGCAGTTACTCGAAGTGGGGGCCTAATTCACCCCTCCACTTT.

The chain employs TRBV12-3 or TRBV12-4 and TRBJ2-7, with unresolved D. The V and J ends lost 5 bases and 4 bases respectively, with 6 bases between them. This CDR3 is 11 amino acids long. CDR3 nucleotide sequence: TGTGCCAGCAGTCACAGATACGAGCAGTACTTC. Translated, it gives CASSHRYEQYF.

This clone is labeled as medium-sized. V and J are TRBV2 and TRBJ2-7; 8 bases are a match to TRBD1. Germline CDR1 SNHLY, CDR2 FYNNEI. V shed 5 bases, J shed 4 bases, and the junction held 10 bases outside the gene matches. CDR3 size: 15 residues. Here the CDR3 reads CASSFPGGERYEQYF. CDR3 bases: TGTGCCAGCAGTTTTCCAGGGGGCGAACGTTACGAGCAGTACTTC.

This clone was detected ten times or more. The chain uses TRBV4-1 and TRBJ2-7; tentatively, D is TRBD1 (5 bases). V was pared by 3 bases and J by 4 bases, with 13 bases between. This CDR3 contains 14 residues. Germline V CDR1 and CDR2: MGHRA, YSYEKL. In DNA form, the CDR3 reads TGCGCCAGCAGCCATACCGACAGTGAGTACGAGCAGTACTTC. As protein: CASSHTDSEYEQYF.

The chain has TRBV6-5 and TRBJ2-3, with 8 nucleotides matching TRBD2. The V gene's germline CDR1 is MNHEY and CDR2 SVGAGI. The CDR3 loop spans 16 amino acids. Germline trimming cut 0 bases from V and 2 bases from J; bases unmatched to any gene: 4. CDR3 sequence: CASSYSSGGFTDTQYF. CDR3 sequence (DNA): TGTGCCAGCAGTTACTCAAGCGGGGGCTTCACAGATACGCAGTATTTT.

This clone qualifies as medium-sized. J is TRBJ1-4 and V is TRBV12-3 or TRBV12-4; 9 bases fit TRBD1. The length of the CDR3 is 17 residues. V was pared by 1 base and J by 6 bases, with 9 bases of the junction left unmatched. CDR3 region: CASSLGDRAPIYEKLFF. In DNA form, the CDR3 reads TGTGCCAGCAGTTTAGGGGACAGGGCCCCTATCTATGAAAAACTGTTTTTT.

This sequence joins TRBV28 and TRBJ1-1; tentative D call: TRBD1 (6 bases). CDR3 length: 14 residues. V was cut by 5 bases and J by 2 bases, with 12 bases left in between. The germline CDR1 and CDR2 sequences are MDHEN and SYDVKM. The CDR3 region has the DNA TGTGCCAGCAGTAAATTACAGGGTAACACTGAAGCTTTCTTT. Protein: CASSKLQGNTEAFF. The full variable domain, rest sourced from reference TRBV28 and TRBJ1-1, is DVKVTQSSRYLVKRTGEKVFLECVQDMDHENMFWYRQDPGLGLRLIYFSYDVKMKEKGDIPEGYSVSREKKERFSLILESASTNQTSMYLCASSKLQGNTEAFFGQGTRLTVV.

The chain is built from TRBV9 and TRBJ2-7; 7 bases map to TRBD2. CDR3 size: 15 residues. Germline V CDR1 and CDR2: SGDLS, YYNGEE. Unmatched junction bases numbered 10, after V lost 3 bases and J lost 4 bases. Here the CDR3 DNA reads TGTGCCAGCAGCGGTGCCAAGGGCGGGAGTTACGAGCAGTACTTC. As protein: CASSGAKGGSYEQYF. The full variable domain, in which reference TRBV9 and TRBJ2-7 provide the parts outside the CDR3, is DSGVTQTPKHLITATGQRVTLRCSPRSGDLSVYWYQQSLDQGLQFLIQYYNGEERAKGNILERFSAQQFPDLHSELNLSSLELGDSALYFCASSGAKGGSYEQYFGPGTRLTVT.

The chain uses TRBV5-1 and TRBJ2-7, with 11 bases matching TRBD2. J gave up 2 bases and V 0 bases, and 10 bases lay outside the gene matches. In germline, CDR1 is SGHRS, CDR2 YFSETQ. The CDR3 contains 18 residues. The CDR3, as DNA: TGCGCCAGCAGCTTGGTGGGCCTAGCGGGAGGCGGGGCCTACGAGCAGTACGTC. Protein sequence: CASSLVGLAGGGAYEQYV.

The chain employs TRBV15 and TRBJ2-1; D perhaps matches TRBD2 (6 bases). The CDR3 is 13 amino acids. The germline V gene encodes CDR1 LNHNV and CDR2 YYDKDF (reference sequence). V was shortened by 3 bases and J by 10 bases, with 13 bases between the two germline ends. DNA for the CDR3: TGTGCCACCAGCAGGTACGGGGGAGAAGAGCAGTTCTTC. Translation: CATSRYGGEEQFF.

This clone was counted a few times. The gene calls are TRBV6-5 and TRBJ2-3; 9 bases match TRBD1. Germline-derived CDR1 and CDR2 are MNHEY and SVGAGI. CDR3 size: 17 residues. V trimming: 2 bases; J trimming: 5 bases; junction bases outside the gene matches: 11. The CDR3 bases are TGTGCCAGCAGTTACCTTTACAGGGGGCGCGGAGGAGATACGCAGTATTTT. It is translated as CASSYLYRGRGGDTQYF.

This clone is medium-sized in the sample. CDR3 sequence (DNA): TGTGCCAGTAGTTCCCCCGAGGGGGCAAGCAAAAACATTCAGTACTTC. It specifies CASSSPEGASKNIQYF. The rearrangement links TRBV19 to TRBJ2-4; 7 bases line up with TRBD1. This CDR3 is built from 16 residues. V was pared by 5 bases and J by 3 bases, with 10 bases of the junction left unmatched. CDR1 is LNHDA and CDR2 is SQIVND in the germline V gene (reference sequence).

In its sample, this clone ranks as medium-sized. This chain links TRBV11-3 with TRBJ2-7; TRBD2 matches 10 bases. The CDR3 extends over 15 amino acids. V was clipped by 6 bases and J by 0 bases; unmatched bases: 5. Germline V gene lookup returns CDR1 SGHNT and CDR2 YENEEA. Here the CDR3 reads CASRSTSGFSYEQYF. The CDR3 bases are TGTGCCAGCAGATCGACTAGCGGGTTCTCCTACGAGCAGTACTTC. Filled out from reference TRBV11-3 and TRBJ2-7, the complete variable domain reads EAGVVQSPRYKIIEKKQPVAFWCNPISGHNTLYWYLQNLGQGPELLIRYENEEAVDDSQLPKDRFSAERLKGVDSTLKIQPAELGDSAVYLCASRSTSGFSYEQYFGPGTRLTVT.

V and J are TRBV5-1 and TRBJ2-2; no clear D gene. The germline V and J ends were trimmed by 3 bases and 4 bases, with 7 bases remaining between them. Germline V gene data show CDR1 as SGHRS and CDR2 as YFSETQ. The CDR3 covers 13 residues. In DNA form, the CDR3 reads TGCGCCAGCAGCTCACACTTCACCGGGGAGCTGTTTTTT. Amino acid sequence: CASSSHFTGELFF.

This clone was picked up a small number of times. The genes are TRBV28 and TRBJ1-2, with 9 bases aligning to TRBD1. CDR3 length equals 16 residues. CDR1 is MDHEN and CDR2 is SYDVKM in the germline V gene. Losses at the gene ends were 6 bases for V and 7 bases for J; bases not matched to a gene: 15. The CDR3 region has the DNA TGTGCCAGCAGCCCCCCCCTCGGGGACAGGGTTTTTGGCTACACCTTC. Translating it yields CASSPPLGDRVFGYTF.

V is TRBV20-1 and J is TRBJ1-2; 8 nucleotides line up with TRBD1. Germline-derived CDR1 and CDR2 are DFQATT and SNEGSKA (reference sequence). The V gene end was trimmed by 3 bases and the J gene end by 3 bases; junction bases not matched to a gene: 12. The CDR3 length is 16 residues. CDR3 coding DNA: TGCAGTGCTAGTCCCGGGACAGGAGGCCAATACTATGGCTACACCTTC. It codes for CSASPGTGGQYYGYTF.

CDR3 bases: TGTGCCAGTAGTACGGGACTAGGGAACACCGGGGAGCTGTTTTTT. Translating gives CASSTGLGNTGELFF. The chain carries TRBV19 and TRBJ2-2; 8 nucleotides agree with TRBD2. CDR1 is LNHDA and CDR2 is SQIVND in the germline V gene (reference sequence). The V and J ends lost 4 bases and 1 base, in that order; junction bases with no gene match: 2. The CDR3 is 15 residues long.

By sample fraction, this clone is medium-sized (0.01 to 0.1%). The chain employs TRBV20-1 and TRBJ1-2, with 7 bases that match TRBD1. In germline, CDR1 is DFQATT, CDR2 SNEGSKA (reference sequence). This CDR3 spans 13 amino acids. After removal of 5 bases from V and 2 bases from J, the junction contained 5 bases not matched to a gene. CDR3 in amino acids: CSAGTGANYGYTF. The CDR3 nucleotides are TGCAGTGCTGGAACAGGGGCAAACTATGGCTACACCTTC.

This clone was recorded once. A much larger clone differs from this one at a single base, so this may be a read error. This specimen includes other DNA sequences encoding the same CDR3. This chain links TRBV6-1 with TRBJ2-2; possibly TRBD1 for D (6 bases). The germline CDR1 and CDR2 sequences are MNHNS and SASEGT. V lost 6 bases and J lost 0, with 17 bases in between. The CDR3 length is 17 residues. CDR3 sequence: CASRNQGLRANTGELFF. The CDR3 DNA reads TGTGCCAGCAGAAATCAGGGGTTACGAGCGAACACCGGGGAGCTGTTTTTT.

There are a few counts of this clone. The chain links TRBV6-1 to TRBJ1-2, with 7 bases matching TRBD1. Germline CDR1 MNHNS, CDR2 SASEGT. There are 14 residues in the CDR3. V lost 8 bases and J lost 6; bases outside the gene matches: 12. The CDR3 protein is CASRNRQGRNGYTF. The DNA of the CDR3 is TGTGCCAGCCGAAACCGACAGGGAAGGAATGGCTACACCTTC.

The chain joins TRBV2 to TRBJ1-1, with 7 bases matching TRBD1. The V segment lost 6 bases and the J segment 5 bases; nucleotides outside the gene matches: 9. The CDR3 sequence is 14 residues long. Germline V gives CDR1 SNHLY, CDR2 FYNNEI. This CDR3 is CASRMTGWGTEAFF. DNA of the CDR3: TGTGCCAGCAGGATGACAGGGTGGGGAACTGAAGCTTTCTTT.